This TCR beta chain was captured in a study of T cell repertoires in cytomegalovirus infection. Overall study: HLA-B-restricted CMV epitopes that are well studied, plus recently identified HLA-C-restricted ones, were used by the study. Public TCR beta signature analysis indicated the presence of both CMV infection and matching HLA type.

This CDR3 is built from 14 residues. Per germline, CDR1 SSHAT and CDR2 FNYEAQ (reference sequence). Remarks on this clonotype: The antigen remains unidentified. At one of its ends the junction is not consistent with the germline gene, which may arise from a read error.

MiXCR was run by TCRdb on the reads, yielding one entry per CDR3 protein. This sample has 900,000 to 950,000 distinct CDR3 sequences, with 30% to 40% found just once. The sequencing here drew on cultured CD8+ T cells from PBMCs, taken from culture after CMV antigen stimulation. The sequence derives from a human donor in good health (CMV status not recorded). Some clones in this sample may be carry-over from other donors' samples. The genes are TRBV7-7 and TRBJ2-2; 7 bases match TRBD1. This chain's CDR3 is CASSLRGLAGELFF. CDR3 nucleotides: TGTGCTAGCAGCTTGAGGGGGCTAGCCGGGGAGCTGTTTTTT. Complete variable domain (other parts from reference TRBV7-7 and TRBJ2-2): GAGVSQSPRYKVTKRGQDVTLRCDPISSHATLYWYQQALGQGPEFLTYFNYEAQPDKSGLPSDRFSAERPEGSISTLTIQRTEQRDSAMYRCASSLRGLAGELFFGEGSRLTVL.